The rows below give T cell receptor beta chains drawn from one sample of a study of monozygotic twins with inflammatory bowel disease. TCRdb re-called the 5' RACE reads and shows each CDR3 protein once, DNA omitted. This repertoire comprises fewer than 450,000 distinct CDR3 sequences; its ten largest clones make up around 2.6%. The sequenced sample consisted of blood. These receptors came from a human donor with ulcerative colitis or Crohn's disease, or a healthy co-twin of an affected twin (not recorded which). Each CDR3 is given with its conserved first and last residue. The order of the fields is CDR3 protein, J gene, V gene.

CASSLRDGEGGEQYF	TRBJ2-7	TRBV27
CASSLGPAGDYEQYF	TRBJ2-7	TRBV5-1
CASRAGTSTDTQYF	TRBJ2-3	TRBV9
CASSLDRVKGEQYF	TRBJ2-7	TRBV7-2
CASSTQGWDQPQHF	TRBJ1-5	TRBV2
CSALPGPVFTDTQYF	TRBJ2-3	TRBV20-1
CASSYSGRTGYTEAFF	TRBJ1-1	TRBV6-5
CSVQGDRDGNTIYF	TRBJ1-3	TRBV29-1
CATQGRSADEQYF	TRBJ2-7	TRBV7-9
CASSADYEQYF	TRBJ2-7	TRBV11-2
CASSLGQGAEQYF	TRBJ2-7	TRBV5-1
CAWDRSRGEEPQHF	TRBJ1-5	TRBV30
CASSRLGPPAGTDTQYF	TRBJ2-3	TRBV6-2/TRBV6-3
CASSSRQRQETQYF	TRBJ2-5	TRBV6-6
CASSLRQGAYEQYF	TRBJ2-7	TRBV5-1
CASSSRDQGLGTEAFF	TRBJ1-1	TRBV16
CASSRGGTGELFF	TRBJ2-2	TRBV7-2
CASSFGRSTDTQYF	TRBJ2-3	TRBV7-9
CASSGDRLYSYEQYF	TRBJ2-7	TRBV5-5
CASKGEDYGYTF	TRBJ1-2	TRBV7-9